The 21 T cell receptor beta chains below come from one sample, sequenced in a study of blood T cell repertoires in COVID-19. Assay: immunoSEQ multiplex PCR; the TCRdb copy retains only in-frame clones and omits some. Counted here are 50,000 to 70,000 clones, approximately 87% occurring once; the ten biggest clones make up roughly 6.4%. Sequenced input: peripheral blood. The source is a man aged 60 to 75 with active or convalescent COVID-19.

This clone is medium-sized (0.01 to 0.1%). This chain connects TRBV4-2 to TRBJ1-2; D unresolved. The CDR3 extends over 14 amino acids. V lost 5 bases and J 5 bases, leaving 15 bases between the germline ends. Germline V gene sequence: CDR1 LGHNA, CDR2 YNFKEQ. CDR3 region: CASSGRQDGYGYTF. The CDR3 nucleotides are TGTGCCAGCAGCGGTCGACAAGATGGATATGGCTACACCTTC.

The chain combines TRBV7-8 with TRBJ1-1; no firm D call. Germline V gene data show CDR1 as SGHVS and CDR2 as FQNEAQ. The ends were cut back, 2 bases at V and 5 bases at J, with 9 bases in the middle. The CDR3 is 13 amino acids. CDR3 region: CASSLLQTTEAFF. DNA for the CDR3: TGTGCCAGCAGCTTATTACAGACGACTGAAGCTTTCTTT.

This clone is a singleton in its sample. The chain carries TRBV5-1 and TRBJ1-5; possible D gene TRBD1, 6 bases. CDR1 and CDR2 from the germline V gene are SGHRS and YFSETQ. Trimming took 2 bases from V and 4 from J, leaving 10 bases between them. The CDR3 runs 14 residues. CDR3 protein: CASSLGQINQPQHF. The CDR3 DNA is TGCGCCAGCAGCTTAGGACAGATAAATCAGCCCCAGCATTTT. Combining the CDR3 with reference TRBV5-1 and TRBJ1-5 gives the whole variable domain KAGVTQTPRYLIKTRGQQVTLSCSPISGHRSVSWYQQTPGQGLQFLFEYFSETQRNKGNFPGRFSGRQFSNSRSEMNVSTLELGDSALYLCASSLGQINQPQHFGDGTRLSIL.

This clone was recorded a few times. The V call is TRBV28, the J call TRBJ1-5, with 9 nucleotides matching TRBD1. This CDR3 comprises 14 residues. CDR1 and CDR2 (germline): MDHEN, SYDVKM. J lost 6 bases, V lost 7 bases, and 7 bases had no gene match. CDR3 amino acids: CASIRDRAGQPQHF. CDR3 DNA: TGTGCCAGCATTCGGGACAGGGCGGGTCAGCCCCAGCATTTT.

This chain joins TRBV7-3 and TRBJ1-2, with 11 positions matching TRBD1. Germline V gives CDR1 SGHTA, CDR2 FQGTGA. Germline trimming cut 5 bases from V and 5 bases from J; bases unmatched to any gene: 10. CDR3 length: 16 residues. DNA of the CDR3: TGTGCCAGCAGCGACCGGACAGGGGGCTTAGAATATGGCTACACCTTC. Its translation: CASSDRTGGLEYGYTF. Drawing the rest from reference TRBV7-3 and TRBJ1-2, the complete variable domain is GAGVSQTPSNKVTEKGKYVELRCDPISGHTALYWYRQSLGQGPEFLIYFQGTGAADDSGLPNDRFFAVRPEGSVSTLKIQRTERGDSAVYLCASSDRTGGLEYGYTFGSGTRLTVV.

The CDR3 loop reads CASSYGQGTTEAFF. In DNA, the CDR3 is TGTGCCAGCAGCTACGGACAGGGAACCACTGAAGCTTTCTTT. The V gene is TRBV7-9, the J gene TRBJ1-1, with TRBD1 matching 8 bases. The CDR3 has 14 amino acids. V gave up 4 bases and J gave up 4 bases; unmatched junction bases: 5. Per germline, CDR1 SEHNR and CDR2 FQNEAQ (reference sequence).

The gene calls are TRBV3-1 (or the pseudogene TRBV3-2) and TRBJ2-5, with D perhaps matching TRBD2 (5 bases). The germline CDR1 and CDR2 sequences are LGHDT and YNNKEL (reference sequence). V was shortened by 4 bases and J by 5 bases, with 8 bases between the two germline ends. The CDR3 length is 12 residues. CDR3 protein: CASSLPGETQYF. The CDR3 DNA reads TGTGCCAGCAGCCTTCCGGGGGAGACCCAGTACTTC.

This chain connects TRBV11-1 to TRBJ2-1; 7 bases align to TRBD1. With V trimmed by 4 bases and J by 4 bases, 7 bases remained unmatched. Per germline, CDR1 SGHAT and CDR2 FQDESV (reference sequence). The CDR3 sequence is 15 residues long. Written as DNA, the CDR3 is TGTGCCAGCAGCTCTGGTGGGGGACAGTACAATGAGCAGTTCTTC. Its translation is CASSSGGGQYNEQFF.

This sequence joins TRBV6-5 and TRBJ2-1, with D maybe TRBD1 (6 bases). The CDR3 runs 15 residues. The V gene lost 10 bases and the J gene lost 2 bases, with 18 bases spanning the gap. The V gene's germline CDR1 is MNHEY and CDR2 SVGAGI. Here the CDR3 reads CATKTGAGAYNEQFF. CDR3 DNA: TGTGCCACCAAGACTGGGGCAGGGGCCTACAATGAGCAGTTCTTC.

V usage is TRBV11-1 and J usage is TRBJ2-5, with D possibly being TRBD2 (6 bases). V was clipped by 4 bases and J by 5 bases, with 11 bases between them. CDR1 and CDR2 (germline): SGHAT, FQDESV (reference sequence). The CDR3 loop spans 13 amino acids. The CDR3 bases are TGTGCCAGCAGCTCGGACCGGGGGGAGACCCAGTACTTC. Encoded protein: CASSSDRGETQYF.

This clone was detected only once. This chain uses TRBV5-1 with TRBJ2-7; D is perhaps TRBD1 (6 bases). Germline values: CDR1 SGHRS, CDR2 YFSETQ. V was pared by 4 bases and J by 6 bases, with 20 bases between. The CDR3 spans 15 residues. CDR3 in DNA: TGCGCCAGCAGCGATATCCAGGGGCCGTCGGGCGAGCAGTACTTC. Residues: CASSDIQGPSGEQYF.

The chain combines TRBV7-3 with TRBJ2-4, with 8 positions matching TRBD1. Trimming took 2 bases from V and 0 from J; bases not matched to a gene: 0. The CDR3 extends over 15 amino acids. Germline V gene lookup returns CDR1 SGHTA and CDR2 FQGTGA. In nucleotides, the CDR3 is TGTGCCAGCAGCTTAGGACAGGGAGCCAAAAACATTCAGTACTTC. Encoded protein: CASSLGQGAKNIQYF.

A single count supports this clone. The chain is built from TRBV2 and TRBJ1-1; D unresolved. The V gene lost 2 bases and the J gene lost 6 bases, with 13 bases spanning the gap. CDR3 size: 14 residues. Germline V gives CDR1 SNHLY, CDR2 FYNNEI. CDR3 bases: TGTGCCAGCAGTGAATCGCTCGGAGGGTCTGAAGCTTTCTTT. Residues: CASSESLGGSEAFF.

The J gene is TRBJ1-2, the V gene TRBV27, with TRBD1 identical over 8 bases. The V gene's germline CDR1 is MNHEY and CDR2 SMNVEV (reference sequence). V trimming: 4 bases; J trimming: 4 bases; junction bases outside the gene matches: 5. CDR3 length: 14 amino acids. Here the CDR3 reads CASSSGGTGYGYTF. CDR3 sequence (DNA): TGTGCCAGCAGTTCAGGAGGGACAGGCTATGGCTACACCTTC.

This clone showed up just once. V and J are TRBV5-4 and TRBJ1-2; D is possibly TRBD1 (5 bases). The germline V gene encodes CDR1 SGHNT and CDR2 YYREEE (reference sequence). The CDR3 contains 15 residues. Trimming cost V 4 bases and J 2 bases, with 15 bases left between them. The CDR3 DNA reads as TGTGCCAGCAGCCCGGGGGGATCCGAGAACTATGGCTACACCTTC. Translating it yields CASSPGGSENYGYTF.

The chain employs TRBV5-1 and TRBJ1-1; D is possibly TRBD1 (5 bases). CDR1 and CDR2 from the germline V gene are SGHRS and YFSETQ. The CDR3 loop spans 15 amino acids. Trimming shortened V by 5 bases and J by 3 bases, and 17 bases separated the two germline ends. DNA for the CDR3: TGCGCCAGCAGAGTCGCAGGCGGGACGTACACTGAAGCTTTCTTT. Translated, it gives CASRVAGGTYTEAFF.

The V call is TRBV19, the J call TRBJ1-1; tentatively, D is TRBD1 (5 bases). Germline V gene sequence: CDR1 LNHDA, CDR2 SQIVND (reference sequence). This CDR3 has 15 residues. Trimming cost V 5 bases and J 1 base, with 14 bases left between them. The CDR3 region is CASSEVREQNTEAFF. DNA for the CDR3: TGTGCCAGTAGTGAGGTCAGGGAACAGAACACTGAAGCTTTCTTT.

CDR3 DNA sequence: TGTGCCTGGAATTCCGGTGCAGGAAGGGGCTACACCTTC. Translating it yields CAWNSGAGRGYTF. This chain joins TRBV30 and TRBJ1-2; unclear D gene. Germline V gene sequence: CDR1 GTSNPN, CDR2 SVGIG (reference sequence). CDR3 length equals 13 residues. The V and J ends lost 4 bases and 8 bases respectively, with 17 bases between them.

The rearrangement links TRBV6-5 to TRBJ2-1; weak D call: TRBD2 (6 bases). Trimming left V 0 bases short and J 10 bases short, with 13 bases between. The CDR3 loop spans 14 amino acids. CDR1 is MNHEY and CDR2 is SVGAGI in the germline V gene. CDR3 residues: CASSYSSRLAEQFF. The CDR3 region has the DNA TGTGCCAGCAGTTACTCGAGTAGGCTAGCGGAGCAGTTCTTC.

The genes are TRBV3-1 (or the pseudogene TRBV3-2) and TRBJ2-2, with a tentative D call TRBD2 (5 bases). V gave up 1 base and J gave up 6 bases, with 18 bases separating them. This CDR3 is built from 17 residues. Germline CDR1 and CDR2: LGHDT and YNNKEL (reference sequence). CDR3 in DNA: TGTGCCAGCAGCCAAGTATATCGGCGGGCCGGGGCCGGGGAGCTGTTTTTT. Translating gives CASSQVYRRAGAGELFF.

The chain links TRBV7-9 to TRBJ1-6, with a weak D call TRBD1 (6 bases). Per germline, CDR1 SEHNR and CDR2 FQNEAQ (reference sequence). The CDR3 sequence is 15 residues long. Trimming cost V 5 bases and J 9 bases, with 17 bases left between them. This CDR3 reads CASSARRQVGSPLHF. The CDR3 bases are TGTGCCAGCAGCGCCCGAAGACAGGTCGGTTCACCCCTCCACTTT. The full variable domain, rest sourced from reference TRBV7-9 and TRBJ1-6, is DTGVSQNPRHKITKRGQNVTFRCDPISEHNRLYWYRQTLGQGPEFLTYFQNEAQLEKSRLLSDRFSAERPKGSFSTLEIQRTEQGDSAMYLCASSARRQVGSPLHFGNGTRLTVT.